This is a list of T cell receptor beta chains from one sample in a study of T cells in Graves' hyperthyroidism and ophthalmopathy. TCRdb reprocessed the multiplex PCR reads via MiXCR and lists one record per CDR3 protein. The sample lists under 300,000 distinct CDR3 sequences, about 14% occurring once. Sequencing input: blood. These receptors were obtained from a woman aged 40 to 50 with Graves' hyperthyroidism that later progressed to Graves' ophthalmopathy. Both conserved end residues are part of each CDR3. D genes are given only for firm matches. Size is stated for part of the rows, as once, few or many counts, or as a class when the clone is expanded.

-	TRBV30	TRBJ2-5	TRBD2	CAWIASGDAQETQYF	TGTGCCTGGATTGCTAGCGGAGACGCCCAAGAGACCCAGTACTTC
many	TRBV10-3	TRBJ1-5	TRBD1	CAISETGASNQPQHF	TGTGCCATCAGCGAAACAGGGGCAAGCAATCAGCCCCAGCATTTT
few	TRBV5-5	TRBJ1-5	-	CASSDVPINQPQHF	TGTGCCAGCAGCGACGTGCCAATAAATCAGCCCCAGCATTTT
many	TRBV19	TRBJ1-1	-	CASSIDRLGDTEAFF	TGTGCCAGTAGTATAGATCGCTTGGGGGACACTGAAGCTTTCTTT
many	TRBV28	TRBJ2-7	-	CASSQTRTAYEQYF	TGTGCCAGCAGCCAGACTCGGACAGCCTACGAGCAGTACTTC
many	TRBV2	TRBJ1-2	-	CASRPVVWGPNYGYTF	TGTGCCAGCAGACCCGTCGTTTGGGGTCCGAACTATGGCTACACCTTC
once	TRBV28	TRBJ1-1	-	CATTRNTEAFF	TGTGCCACCACACGCAACACTGAAGCTTTCTTT
many	TRBV4-1	TRBJ1-1	-	CASSLSGLQGEAFF	TGCGCCAGCAGCCTGAGCGGCCTTCAGGGTGAAGCTTTCTTT
many	TRBV7-9	TRBJ2-1	-	CASSRKQGYNEQFF	TGTGCCAGCAGCCGAAAACAGGGATACAATGAGCAGTTCTTC
many	TRBV3-1	TRBJ1-1	-	CASSPDLELSVTEAFF	TGTGCCAGCAGCCCGGACCTTGAACTAAGTGTAACTGAAGCTTTCTTT
-	TRBV4-3	TRBJ1-3	-	CASSQDGKWGSGNTIYF	TGCGCCAGCAGCCAAGATGGTAAATGGGGCAGTGGAAACACCATATATTTT
many	TRBV7-2	TRBJ2-3	TRBD2	CASSLVAIRLAGVADTQYF	TGTGCCAGCAGCTTAGTAGCTATCCGTCTAGCGGGAGTCGCAGATACGCAGTATTTT
few	TRBV10-1	TRBJ2-2	TRBD2	CASSPTAGGTGELFF	TGCGCCAGCTCCCCTACAGCGGGAGGCACCGGGGAGCTGTTTTTT
-	TRBV19	TRBJ1-1	-	CAIRGIGTEAFF	TGTGCAATTCGGGGGATTGGTACTGAAGCTTTCTTT
many	TRBV24-1	TRBJ2-1	-	CATSDHELGSSYNEQFF	TGTGCCACCAGTGATCATGAACTAGGGAGCTCCTACAATGAGCAGTTCTTC
many	TRBV12-5	TRBJ2-1	TRBD2	CASGLVLAGGSSYNEQFF	TGTGCTAGTGGTTTGGTACTAGCGGGAGGGAGCTCCTACAATGAGCAGTTCTTC
-	TRBV20-1	TRBJ1-1	-	CSAYDPRMNTEAFF	TGCAGTGCTTATGACCCGAGGATGAACACTGAAGCTTTCTTT
many	TRBV6-5	TRBJ2-1	-	CASSTPTGDEQFF	TGTGCCAGCAGTACTCCGACAGGAGATGAGCAGTTCTTC
many	TRBV2	TRBJ2-5	TRBD1	CASAGTGEETQYF	TGTGCCAGCGCCGGGACAGGGGAAGAGACCCAGTACTTC
many	TRBV10-3	TRBJ2-2	TRBD2	CAISAGSGGNTGELFF	TGTGCCATCAGTGCGGGAAGCGGGGGGAACACCGGGGAGCTGTTTTTT
-	TRBV15	TRBJ2-3	TRBD2	CATSNITSGMSTDTQYF	TGTGCCACCAGCAATATAACTAGCGGCATGTCCACAGATACGCAGTATTTT
-	TRBV2	TRBJ2-3	-	CASSPDRDTDTQYF	TGTGCCAGCAGTCCAGACAGAGACACAGATACGCAGTATTTT
many	TRBV12-3/TRBV12-4	TRBJ1-1	-	CASSLSWTAYTEAFF	TGTGCCAGCAGTTTATCCTGGACAGCCTACACTGAAGCTTTCTTT
many	TRBV7-2	TRBJ2-5	-	CASSLDQGGETQYF	TGTGCCAGCAGCTTAGACCAGGGTGGCGAGACCCAGTACTTC
many	TRBV28	TRBJ2-2	TRBD1	CASSGQFTGELFF	TGTGCCAGCTCGGGACAGTTCACCGGGGAGCTGTTTTTT
many	TRBV19	TRBJ2-7	-	CASSEDFYYEQYF	TGTGCCAGTAGTGAGGACTTCTACTACGAGCAGTACTTC
many	TRBV7-9	TRBJ1-2	-	CASSLAGDYYGYTF	TGTGCCAGCAGCTTAGCCGGGGACTACTATGGCTACACCTTC
many	TRBV20-1	TRBJ2-3	-	CSAKKGPSTDTQYF	TGCAGTGCTAAGAAAGGACCTAGCACAGATACGCAGTATTTT
many	TRBV5-8	TRBJ2-1	-	CASSRLISSYNEQFF	TGTGCCAGCAGCCGACTCATCAGCTCCTACAATGAGCAGTTCTTC
-	TRBV6-1	TRBJ1-5	-	CASSELVWGAADNQPQHF	TGTGCCAGCAGTGAACTAGTGTGGGGGGCGGCAGACAATCAGCCCCAGCATTTT
many	TRBV5-4	TRBJ2-7	TRBD2	CASSWTFSGRGSYEQYF	TGTGCCAGCAGCTGGACCTTTAGCGGGAGGGGCTCCTACGAGCAGTACTTC
few	TRBV5-1	TRBJ2-7	-	CASRPQDSSYEQYF	TGCGCCAGCAGACCCCAGGACTCTAGCTACGAGCAGTACTTC
many	TRBV3-1	TRBJ2-5	TRBD1	CASSLTGVETQYF	TGTGCCAGCAGCCTTACAGGGGTAGAGACCCAGTACTTC
-	TRBV20-1	TRBJ2-7	TRBD2	CSANRLAGAYEQYF	TGCAGTGCTAACAGACTAGCGGGGGCCTACGAGCAGTACTTC
few	TRBV19	TRBJ2-7	-	CASSISGHLIYEQYF	TGTGCCAGTAGTATATCAGGGCATTTAATTTACGAGCAGTACTTC
many	TRBV20-1	TRBJ2-1	TRBD2	CSAKPRLAREQFF	TGCAGTGCTAAGCCCCGACTAGCACGGGAGCAGTTCTTC